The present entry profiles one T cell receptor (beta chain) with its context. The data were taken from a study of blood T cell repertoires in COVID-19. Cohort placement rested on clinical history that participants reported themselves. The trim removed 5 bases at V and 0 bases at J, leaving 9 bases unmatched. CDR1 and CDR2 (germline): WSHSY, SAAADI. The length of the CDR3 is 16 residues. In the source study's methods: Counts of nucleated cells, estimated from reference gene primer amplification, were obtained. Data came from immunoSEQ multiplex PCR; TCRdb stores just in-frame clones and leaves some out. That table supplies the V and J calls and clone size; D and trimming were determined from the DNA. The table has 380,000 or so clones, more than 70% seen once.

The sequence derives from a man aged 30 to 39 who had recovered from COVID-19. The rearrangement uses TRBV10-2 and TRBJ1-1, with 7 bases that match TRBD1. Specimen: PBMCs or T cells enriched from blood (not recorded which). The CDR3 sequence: CASSQPFGTVNTEAFF. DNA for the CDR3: TGCGCCAGCAGTCAGCCTTTCGGGACAGTGAACACTGAAGCTTTCTTT.